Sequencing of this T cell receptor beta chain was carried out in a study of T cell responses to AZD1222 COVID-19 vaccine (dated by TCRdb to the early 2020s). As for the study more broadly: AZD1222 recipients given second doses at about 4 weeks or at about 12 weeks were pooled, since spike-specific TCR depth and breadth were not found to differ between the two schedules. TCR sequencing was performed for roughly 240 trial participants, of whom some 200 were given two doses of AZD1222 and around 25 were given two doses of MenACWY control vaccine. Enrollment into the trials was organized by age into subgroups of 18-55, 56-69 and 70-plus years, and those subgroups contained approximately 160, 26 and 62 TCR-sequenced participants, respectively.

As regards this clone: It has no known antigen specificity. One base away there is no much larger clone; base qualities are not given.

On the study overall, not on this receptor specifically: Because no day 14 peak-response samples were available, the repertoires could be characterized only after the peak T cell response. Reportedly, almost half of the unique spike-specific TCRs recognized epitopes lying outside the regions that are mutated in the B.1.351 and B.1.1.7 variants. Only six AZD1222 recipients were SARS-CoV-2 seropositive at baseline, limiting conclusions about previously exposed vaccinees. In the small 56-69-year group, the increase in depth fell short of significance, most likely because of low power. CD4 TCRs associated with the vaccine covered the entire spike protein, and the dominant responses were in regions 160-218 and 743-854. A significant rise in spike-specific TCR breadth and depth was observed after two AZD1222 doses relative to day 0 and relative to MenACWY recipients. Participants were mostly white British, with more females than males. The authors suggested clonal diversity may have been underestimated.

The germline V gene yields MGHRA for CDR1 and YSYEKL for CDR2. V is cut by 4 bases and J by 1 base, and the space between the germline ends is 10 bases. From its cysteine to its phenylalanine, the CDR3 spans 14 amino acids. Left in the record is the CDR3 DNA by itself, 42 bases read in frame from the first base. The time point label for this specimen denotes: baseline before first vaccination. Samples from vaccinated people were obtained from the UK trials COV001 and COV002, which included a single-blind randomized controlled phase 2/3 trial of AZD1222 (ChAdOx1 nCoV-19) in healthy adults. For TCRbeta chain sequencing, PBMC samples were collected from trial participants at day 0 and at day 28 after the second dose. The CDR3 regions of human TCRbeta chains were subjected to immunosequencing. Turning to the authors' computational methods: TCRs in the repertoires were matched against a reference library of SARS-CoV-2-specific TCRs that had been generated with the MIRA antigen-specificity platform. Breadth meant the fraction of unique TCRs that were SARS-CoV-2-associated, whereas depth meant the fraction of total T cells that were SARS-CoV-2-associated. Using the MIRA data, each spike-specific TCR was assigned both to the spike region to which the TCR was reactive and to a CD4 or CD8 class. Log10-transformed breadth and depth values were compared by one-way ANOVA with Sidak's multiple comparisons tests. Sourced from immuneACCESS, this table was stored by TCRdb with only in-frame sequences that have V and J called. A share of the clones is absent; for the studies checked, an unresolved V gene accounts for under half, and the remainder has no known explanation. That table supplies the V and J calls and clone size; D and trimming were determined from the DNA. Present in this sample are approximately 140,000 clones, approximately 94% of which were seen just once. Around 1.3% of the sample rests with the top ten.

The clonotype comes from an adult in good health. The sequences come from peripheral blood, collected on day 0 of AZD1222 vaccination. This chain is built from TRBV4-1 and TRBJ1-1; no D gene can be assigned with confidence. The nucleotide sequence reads TGCGCCAGCAGCCTCGGATTACCGAACACTGAAGCTTTCTTT. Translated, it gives CASSLGLPNTEAFF.